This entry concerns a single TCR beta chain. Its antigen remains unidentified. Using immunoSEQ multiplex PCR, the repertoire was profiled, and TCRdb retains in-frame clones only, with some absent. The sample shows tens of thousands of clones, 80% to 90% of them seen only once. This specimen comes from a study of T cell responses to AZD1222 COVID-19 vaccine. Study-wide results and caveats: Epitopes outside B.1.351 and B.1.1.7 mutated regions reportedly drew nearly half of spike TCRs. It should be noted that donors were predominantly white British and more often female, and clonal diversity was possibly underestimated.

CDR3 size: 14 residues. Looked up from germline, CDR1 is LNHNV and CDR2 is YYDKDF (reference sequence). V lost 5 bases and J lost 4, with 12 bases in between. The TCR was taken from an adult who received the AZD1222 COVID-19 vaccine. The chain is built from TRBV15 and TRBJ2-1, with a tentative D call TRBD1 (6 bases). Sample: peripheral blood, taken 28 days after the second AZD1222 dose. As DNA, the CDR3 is TGTGCCACCAGCCGAAGGACAGCTTACAATGAGCAGTTCTTC. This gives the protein CATSRRTAYNEQFF.